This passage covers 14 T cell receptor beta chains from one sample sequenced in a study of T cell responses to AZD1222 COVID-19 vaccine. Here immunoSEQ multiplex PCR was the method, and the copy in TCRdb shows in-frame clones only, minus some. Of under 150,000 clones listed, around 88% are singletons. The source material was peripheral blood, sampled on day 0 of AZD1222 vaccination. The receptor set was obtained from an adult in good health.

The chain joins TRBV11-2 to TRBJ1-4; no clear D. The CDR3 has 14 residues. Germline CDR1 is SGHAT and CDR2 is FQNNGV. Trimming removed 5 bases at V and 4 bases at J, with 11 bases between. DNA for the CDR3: TGTGCCAGCAGCCGTTTTGGGGTTAATGAAAAACTGTTTTTT. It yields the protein CASSRFGVNEKLFF.

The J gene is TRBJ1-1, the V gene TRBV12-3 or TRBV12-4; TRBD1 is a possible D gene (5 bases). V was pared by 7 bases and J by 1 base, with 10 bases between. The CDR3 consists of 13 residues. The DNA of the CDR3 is TGTGCCAGCAATGGGGGGGGGAACACTGAAGCTTTCTTT. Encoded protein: CASNGGGNTEAFF.

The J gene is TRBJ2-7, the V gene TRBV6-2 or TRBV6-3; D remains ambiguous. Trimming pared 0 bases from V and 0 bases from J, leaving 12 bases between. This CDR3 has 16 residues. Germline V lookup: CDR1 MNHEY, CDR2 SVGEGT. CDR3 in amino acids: CASSYSGFTVSYEQYF. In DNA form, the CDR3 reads TGTGCCAGCAGTTACTCCGGGTTCACCGTCTCCTACGAGCAGTACTTC.

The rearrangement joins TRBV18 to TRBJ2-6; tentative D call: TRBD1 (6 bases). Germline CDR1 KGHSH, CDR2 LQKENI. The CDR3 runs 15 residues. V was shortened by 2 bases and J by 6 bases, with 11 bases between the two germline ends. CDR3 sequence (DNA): TGTGCCAGCTCACCAGGGCAGGGGCAGGCCAACGTCCTGACTTTC. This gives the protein CASSPGQGQANVLTF.

The chain's CDR3 is CASSSQGSGNTIYF. In DNA, the CDR3 is TGTGCCAGCAGTTCACAGGGCTCTGGAAACACCATATATTTT. V and J are TRBV28 and TRBJ1-3, with TRBD1 as a possible D gene (6 bases). The CDR3 runs 14 residues. CDR1 is MDHEN, CDR2 SYDVKM, per germline. The germline V and J ends were trimmed by 4 bases and 0 bases, with 7 bases remaining between them.

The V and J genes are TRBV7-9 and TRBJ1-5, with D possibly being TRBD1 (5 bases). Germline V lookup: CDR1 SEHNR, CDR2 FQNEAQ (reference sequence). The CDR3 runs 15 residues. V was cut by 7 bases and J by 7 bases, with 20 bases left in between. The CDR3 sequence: CASTMGGVRGQPQHF. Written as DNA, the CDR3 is TGTGCCAGCACTATGGGCGGGGTAAGGGGCCAGCCCCAGCATTTT.

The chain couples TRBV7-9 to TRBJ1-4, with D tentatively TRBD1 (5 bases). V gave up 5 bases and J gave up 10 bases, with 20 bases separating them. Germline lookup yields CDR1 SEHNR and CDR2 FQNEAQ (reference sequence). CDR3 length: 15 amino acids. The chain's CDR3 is CASSPRGQRQGKLFF. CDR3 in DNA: TGTGCCAGCAGCCCCCGAGGCCAGCGGCAGGGAAAACTGTTTTTT.

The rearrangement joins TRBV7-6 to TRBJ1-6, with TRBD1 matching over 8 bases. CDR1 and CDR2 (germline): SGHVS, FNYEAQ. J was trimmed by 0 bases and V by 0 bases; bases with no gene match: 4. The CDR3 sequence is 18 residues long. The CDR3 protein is CASSLAGQGGSYNSPLHF. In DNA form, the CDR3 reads TGTGCCAGCAGCTTAGCCGGACAGGGTGGCTCCTATAATTCACCCCTCCACTTT. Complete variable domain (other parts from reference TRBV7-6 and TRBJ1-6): GAGVSQSPRYKVTKRGQDVALRCDPISGHVSLYWYRQALGQGPEFLTYFNYEAQQDKSGLPNDRFSAERPEGSISTLTIQRTEQRDSAMYRCASSLAGQGGSYNSPLHFGNGTRLTVT.

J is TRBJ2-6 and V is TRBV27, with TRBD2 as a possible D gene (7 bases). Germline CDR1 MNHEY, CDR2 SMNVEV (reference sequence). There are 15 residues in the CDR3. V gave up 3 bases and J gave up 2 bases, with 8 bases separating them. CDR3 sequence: CASSFGGPGANVLTF. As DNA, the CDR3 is TGTGCCAGCAGTTTCGGGGGGCCTGGGGCCAACGTCCTGACTTTC.

CDR3 sequence reads: CASSPVIPGPDSGANVLTF. CDR3 coding DNA: TGTGCCAGCAGCCCGGTAATACCGGGGCCCGACTCTGGGGCCAACGTCCTGACTTTC. The chain combines TRBV3-1 (or the pseudogene TRBV3-2) with TRBJ2-6; TRBD1 or TRBD2 may be the D gene (5 bases each). V dropped 4 bases and J dropped 0 bases, with 19 bases sitting between them. This CDR3 contains 19 residues. Germline CDR1 is LGHDT and CDR2 is YNNKEL (reference sequence).

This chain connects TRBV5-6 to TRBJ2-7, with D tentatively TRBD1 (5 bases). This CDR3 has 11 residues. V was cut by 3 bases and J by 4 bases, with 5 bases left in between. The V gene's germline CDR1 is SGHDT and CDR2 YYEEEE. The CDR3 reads CASSSGYEQYF. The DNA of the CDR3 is TGTGCCAGCAGCTCAGGGTACGAGCAGTACTTC.

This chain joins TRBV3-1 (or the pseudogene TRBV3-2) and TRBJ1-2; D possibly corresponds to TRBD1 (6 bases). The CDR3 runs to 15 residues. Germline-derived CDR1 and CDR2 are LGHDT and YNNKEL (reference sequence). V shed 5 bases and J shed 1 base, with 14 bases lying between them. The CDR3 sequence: CASSTGQGGNYGYTF. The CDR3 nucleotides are TGTGCCAGCAGCACAGGGCAGGGTGGTAACTATGGCTACACCTTC.

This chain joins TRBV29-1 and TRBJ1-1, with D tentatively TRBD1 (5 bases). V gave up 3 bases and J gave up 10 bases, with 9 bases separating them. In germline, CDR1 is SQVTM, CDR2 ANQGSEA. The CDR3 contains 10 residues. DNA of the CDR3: TGCAGCGTTGAGGGGGACGTAGCTTTCTTT. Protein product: CSVEGDVAFF. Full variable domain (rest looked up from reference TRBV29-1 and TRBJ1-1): SAVISQKPSRDICQRGTSLTIQCQVDSQVTMMFWYRQQPGQSLTLIATANQGSEATYESGFVIDKFPISRPNLTFSTLTVSNMSPEDSSIYLCSVEGDVAFFGQGTRLTVV.

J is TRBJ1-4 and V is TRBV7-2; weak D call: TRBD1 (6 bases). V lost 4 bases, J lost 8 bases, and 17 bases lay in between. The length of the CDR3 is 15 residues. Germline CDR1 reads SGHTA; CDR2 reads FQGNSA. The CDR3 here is CASSSRGGFSEKLFF. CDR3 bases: TGTGCCAGCAGCTCCAGAGGGGGGTTTAGCGAAAAACTGTTTTTT.